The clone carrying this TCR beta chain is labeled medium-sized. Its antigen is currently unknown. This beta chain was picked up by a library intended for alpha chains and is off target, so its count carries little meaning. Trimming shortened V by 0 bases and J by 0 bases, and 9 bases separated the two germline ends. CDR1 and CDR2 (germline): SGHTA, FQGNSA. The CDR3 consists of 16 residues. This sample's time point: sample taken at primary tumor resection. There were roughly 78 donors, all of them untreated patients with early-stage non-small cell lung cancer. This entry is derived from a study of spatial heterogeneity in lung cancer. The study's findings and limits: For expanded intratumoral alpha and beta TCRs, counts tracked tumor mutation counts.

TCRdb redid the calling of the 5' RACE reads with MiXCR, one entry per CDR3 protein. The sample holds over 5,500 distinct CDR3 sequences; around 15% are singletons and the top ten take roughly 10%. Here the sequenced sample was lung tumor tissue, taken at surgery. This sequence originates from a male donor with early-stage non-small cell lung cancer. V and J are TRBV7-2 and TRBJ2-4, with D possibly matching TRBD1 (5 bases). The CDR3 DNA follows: TGTGCCAGCAGCTTAGCGTACAGGATAGCCAAAAACATTCAGTACTTC. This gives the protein CASSLAYRIAKNIQYF.